This is a list of T cell receptor beta chains from one sample in a study of PD-1 blockade in classical Hodgkin lymphoma. The protocol was immunoSEQ multiplex PCR, while the TCRdb copy is restricted to in-frame clones and leaves out a portion. The data contain around 99,000 clones, 80% to 90% of them singletons. The specimen was peripheral blood mononuclear cells (PBMCs), collected before the second cycle of nivolumab. These receptors all stem from a human donor with classical Hodgkin lymphoma. The CDR3 runs from the conserved cysteine through the conserved F or W. The D gene is left open where the match is weak. Clone size is shown for a subset of rows, as once, few, many or a class of expanded clone.

j_call: TRBJ2-3
v_call: TRBV28
clone_size: .
d_call: .
cdr3_nt: TGTGCCAGCAGCCCCCCCGGGATAAGCACAGATACGCAGTATTTT
cdr3_aa: CASSPPGISTDTQYF

j_call: TRBJ2-2
v_call: TRBV5-1
clone_size: .
d_call: TRBD1
cdr3_nt: TGCGCCAGCAGCCGGACAGGGACGAACACCGGGGAGCTGTTTTTT
cdr3_aa: CASSRTGTNTGELFF

j_call: TRBJ2-1
v_call: TRBV7-2
clone_size: .
d_call: .
cdr3_nt: TGTGCCAGCAGCCCCCGGGACATTGGGACTGAGCAGTTCTTC
cdr3_aa: CASSPRDIGTEQFF

j_call: TRBJ1-1
v_call: TRBV7-3
clone_size: .
d_call: .
cdr3_nt: TGTGCCAGCAGCAGCCTAGCGACCACTGAAGCTTTCTTT
cdr3_aa: CASSSLATTEAFF

j_call: TRBJ2-7
v_call: TRBV10-3
clone_size: once
d_call: TRBD2
cdr3_nt: TGTGCCATCAGCACAACTACTAGCGGGAGCTCCTACGAGCAGTACTTC
cdr3_aa: CAISTTTSGSSYEQYF

j_call: TRBJ2-7
v_call: TRBV7-8
clone_size: .
d_call: .
cdr3_nt: TGTGCCAGCAGCTTAGTGAGCTCCTACGAGCAGTACTTC
cdr3_aa: CASSLVSSYEQYF

j_call: TRBJ2-7
v_call: TRBV19
clone_size: once
d_call: TRBD1
cdr3_nt: TGTGCCAGTAGTCTGGGACAGGGATCCTACGAGCAGTACTTC
cdr3_aa: CASSLGQGSYEQYF

j_call: TRBJ2-7
v_call: TRBV4-1
clone_size: .
d_call: .
cdr3_nt: TGCGCCAGCAGCCAAGATGGGGTCCCCACCTACGAGCAGTACTTC
cdr3_aa: CASSQDGVPTYEQYF

j_call: TRBJ2-1
v_call: TRBV7-9
clone_size: .
d_call: TRBD1
cdr3_nt: TGTGCCAGCAGCTCCTATCTTGGGACAGTCTTTAGCTCCTACAATGAGCAGTTCTTC
cdr3_aa: CASSSYLGTVFSSYNEQFF

j_call: TRBJ2-1
v_call: TRBV20-1
clone_size: .
d_call: .
cdr3_nt: TGCAGTCTCCCCGGGTTGGATGAGCAGTTCTTC
cdr3_aa: CSLPGLDEQFF

j_call: TRBJ2-3
v_call: TRBV5-6
clone_size: once
d_call: TRBD2
cdr3_nt: TGTGCCAGCAGCTTGGTCGGGAGGGTCTCAGATACGCAGTATTTT
cdr3_aa: CASSLVGRVSDTQYF

j_call: TRBJ1-2
v_call: TRBV19
clone_size: .
d_call: .
cdr3_nt: TGTGCCAGTACCCGAGGGGGTTCGGGAGGGGGCTACACCTTC
cdr3_aa: CASTRGGSGGGYTF

j_call: TRBJ2-3
v_call: TRBV10-2
clone_size: .
d_call: TRBD2
cdr3_nt: TGCGCCAGCAGTGGGTCTAGCGGCCCTAGCACAGATACGCAGTATTTT
cdr3_aa: CASSGSSGPSTDTQYF

j_call: TRBJ1-3
v_call: TRBV4-1
clone_size: .
d_call: .
cdr3_nt: TGCGCCAGCAGCCAAGATCTCTACTCTGGAAACACCATATATTTT
cdr3_aa: CASSQDLYSGNTIYF

j_call: TRBJ2-7
v_call: TRBV6-6
clone_size: few
d_call: .
cdr3_nt: TGTGCCAGCAGTTACTCGTGGGCAGGCCTTTCCGAGCAGTACTTC
cdr3_aa: CASSYSWAGLSEQYF

j_call: TRBJ1-3
v_call: TRBV30
clone_size: .
d_call: .
cdr3_nt: TGTGCCTGGAATCTCAGGGCAGGGCCGAAAAACACCATATATTTT
cdr3_aa: CAWNLRAGPKNTIYF

j_call: TRBJ2-1
v_call: TRBV7-8
clone_size: .
d_call: .
cdr3_nt: TGTGCCAGCAGCTCACCGACACTGACCTACAATGAGCAGTTCTTC
cdr3_aa: CASSSPTLTYNEQFF

j_call: TRBJ1-5
v_call: TRBV7-2
clone_size: .
d_call: .
cdr3_nt: TGTGCCAGCAGCCCCGGGCGGGGTCAGGGCGACAATCAGCCCCAGCATTTT
cdr3_aa: CASSPGRGQGDNQPQHF

j_call: TRBJ1-2
v_call: TRBV9
clone_size: .
d_call: .
cdr3_nt: TGTGCCAGCAGCGTAGGATCGAGCTATGGCTACACCTTC
cdr3_aa: CASSVGSSYGYTF

j_call: TRBJ1-5
v_call: TRBV27
clone_size: once
d_call: .
cdr3_nt: TGTGCCAGCAGTTTATCAGCAGGGGCCCCACCGAATCAGCCCCAGCATTTT
cdr3_aa: CASSLSAGAPPNQPQHF

j_call: TRBJ2-4
v_call: TRBV5-1
clone_size: .
d_call: TRBD1
cdr3_nt: TGCGCCAGCAGCCCAGGACAGGGGTGGAACATTCAGTACTTC
cdr3_aa: CASSPGQGWNIQYF

j_call: TRBJ2-5
v_call: TRBV5-1
clone_size: .
d_call: .
cdr3_nt: TGCGCCAGCAGCCTTGAAAGCCCAGAGACCCAGTACTTC
cdr3_aa: CASSLESPETQYF

j_call: TRBJ2-1
v_call: TRBV7-2
clone_size: .
d_call: TRBD2
cdr3_nt: TGTGCCAGCAGCTTAGGGGCGGGAGGGCCCAATGAGCAGTTCTTC
cdr3_aa: CASSLGAGGPNEQFF

j_call: TRBJ1-1
v_call: TRBV9
clone_size: .
d_call: TRBD1
cdr3_nt: TGTGCCAGCAGCGAGGGGACAGGACGACTTTTTTTCTTT
cdr3_aa: CASSEGTGRLFFF

j_call: TRBJ2-3
v_call: TRBV28
clone_size: .
d_call: .
cdr3_nt: TGTGCCAGCACCCGGCGGGGCGGGAACACAGATACGCAGTATTTT
cdr3_aa: CASTRRGGNTDTQYF

j_call: TRBJ1-2
v_call: TRBV5-1
clone_size: .
d_call: .
cdr3_nt: TGCGCCAGCAGCTTGGGGGGGCCAGGAGGTGCGCCGGATGGCTACACCTTC
cdr3_aa: CASSLGGPGGAPDGYTF

j_call: TRBJ2-3
v_call: TRBV5-1
clone_size: .
d_call: .
cdr3_nt: TGCGCCAGCAGCTGGGACACAGATACGCAGTATTTT
cdr3_aa: CASSWDTDTQYF

j_call: TRBJ2-5
v_call: TRBV5-1
clone_size: .
d_call: TRBD2
cdr3_nt: TGCGCCAGCAGCCACCTAGCGGGAGTAAGAGAGACCCAGTACTTC
cdr3_aa: CASSHLAGVRETQYF

j_call: TRBJ2-3
v_call: TRBV7-3
clone_size: .
d_call: TRBD2
cdr3_nt: TGTGCCAGTTCGACTAGCGGGGCGGGATATACGCAGTATTTT
cdr3_aa: CASSTSGAGYTQYF

j_call: TRBJ1-2
v_call: TRBV7-6
clone_size: .
d_call: TRBD1
cdr3_nt: TGTGCCAGCGGCCCCGGGACAGGGAGCTATGGCTACACCTTC
cdr3_aa: CASGPGTGSYGYTF

j_call: TRBJ1-2
v_call: TRBV5-8
clone_size: .
d_call: .
cdr3_nt: TGTGCCAGCAGCTTGGACCATTTCTATGGCTACACCTTC
cdr3_aa: CASSLDHFYGYTF

j_call: TRBJ2-3
v_call: TRBV9
clone_size: .
d_call: .
cdr3_nt: TGTGCCAGCAGCCCCCAGGGAGCGCGCTACACAGATACGCAGTATTTT
cdr3_aa: CASSPQGARYTDTQYF

j_call: TRBJ2-2
v_call: TRBV25-1
clone_size: .
d_call: .
cdr3_nt: TGTGCCAGCAGTGACCAGGGGTACACCGGGGAGCTGTTTTTT
cdr3_aa: CASSDQGYTGELFF

j_call: TRBJ2-5
v_call: TRBV2
clone_size: .
d_call: TRBD1
cdr3_nt: TGTGCCACCAAGATGGACAGGGTGGGCCAAGAGACCCAGTACTTC
cdr3_aa: CATKMDRVGQETQYF

j_call: TRBJ2-2
v_call: TRBV30
clone_size: once
d_call: .
cdr3_nt: TGTGCCTGGAGTCAGGGGTCTTTCACCGGGGAGCTGTTTTTT
cdr3_aa: CAWSQGSFTGELFF

j_call: TRBJ2-7
v_call: TRBV23-1
clone_size: .
d_call: TRBD2
cdr3_nt: TGCGCCAGCAGTCAAGAAAACAGAAGGGGGCTAGCGGGAGGGCCCTCCTACGAGCAGTACTTC
cdr3_aa: CASSQENRRGLAGGPSYEQYF

j_call: TRBJ2-2
v_call: TRBV5-1
clone_size: .
d_call: TRBD1
cdr3_nt: TGCGCCAGCAGCTTTTACCCAACAGGGGACACCGGGGAGCTGTTTTTT
cdr3_aa: CASSFYPTGDTGELFF

j_call: TRBJ1-4
v_call: TRBV28
clone_size: .
d_call: TRBD1
cdr3_nt: TGTGCCAGCAGTTTAGACAGGGTGGCCAAGGAAAAACTGTTTTTT
cdr3_aa: CASSLDRVAKEKLFF

j_call: TRBJ2-5
v_call: TRBV9
clone_size: .
d_call: .
cdr3_nt: TGTGCCAGCAGCCCCTTTGGGTACCAAGAGACCCAGTACTTC
cdr3_aa: CASSPFGYQETQYF

j_call: TRBJ1-1
v_call: TRBV15
clone_size: once
d_call: .
cdr3_nt: TGTGCCACCAGCAGAGAACCGACCGGGCAAGCTTTCTTT
cdr3_aa: CATSREPTGQAFF

j_call: TRBJ2-1
v_call: TRBV10-3
clone_size: .
d_call: .
cdr3_nt: TGTGCCATCAGTGAGTGGGGGAGCTCCTACAATGAGCAGTTCTTC
cdr3_aa: CAISEWGSSYNEQFF

j_call: TRBJ1-3
v_call: TRBV5-4
clone_size: .
d_call: .
cdr3_nt: TGTGCCAGCAGCTTGAGGGGGGGGCTCCGCTCTGGAAACACCATATATTTT
cdr3_aa: CASSLRGGLRSGNTIYF

j_call: TRBJ1-2
v_call: TRBV19
clone_size: .
d_call: TRBD1
cdr3_nt: TGTGCCAGTAGTATATCGGACAGGGGGAGTTACACCTTC
cdr3_aa: CASSISDRGSYTF

j_call: TRBJ2-2
v_call: TRBV10-3
clone_size: once
d_call: .
cdr3_nt: TGTGCCATCAGTGAGTCGGGCAGACTGAACACCGGGGAGCTGTTTTTT
cdr3_aa: CAISESGRLNTGELFF

j_call: TRBJ1-2
v_call: TRBV6-1
clone_size: .
d_call: .
cdr3_nt: TGTGCCAGCAGGGCTGGAGCGGGGGATATCTATGGCTACACCTTC
cdr3_aa: CASRAGAGDIYGYTF

j_call: TRBJ2-3
v_call: TRBV27
clone_size: .
d_call: .
cdr3_nt: TGTGCCAGCAGTCCCAACAGCTGGAGTACAGATACGCAGTATTTT
cdr3_aa: CASSPNSWSTDTQYF

j_call: TRBJ1-1
v_call: TRBV6-5
clone_size: .
d_call: .
cdr3_nt: TGTGCCAGCAGTTACTCGACCGGGGGATTGACTGAAGCTTTCTTT
cdr3_aa: CASSYSTGGLTEAFF

j_call: TRBJ2-3
v_call: TRBV2
clone_size: .
d_call: TRBD2
cdr3_nt: TGTGCCAGCAGTCGACTAGCGGGGCCCACAGATACGCAGTATTTT
cdr3_aa: CASSRLAGPTDTQYF

j_call: TRBJ1-1
v_call: TRBV2
clone_size: .
d_call: .
cdr3_nt: TGTGCCAGCAGGAGTTGGACTGAAGCTTTCTTT
cdr3_aa: CASRSWTEAFF